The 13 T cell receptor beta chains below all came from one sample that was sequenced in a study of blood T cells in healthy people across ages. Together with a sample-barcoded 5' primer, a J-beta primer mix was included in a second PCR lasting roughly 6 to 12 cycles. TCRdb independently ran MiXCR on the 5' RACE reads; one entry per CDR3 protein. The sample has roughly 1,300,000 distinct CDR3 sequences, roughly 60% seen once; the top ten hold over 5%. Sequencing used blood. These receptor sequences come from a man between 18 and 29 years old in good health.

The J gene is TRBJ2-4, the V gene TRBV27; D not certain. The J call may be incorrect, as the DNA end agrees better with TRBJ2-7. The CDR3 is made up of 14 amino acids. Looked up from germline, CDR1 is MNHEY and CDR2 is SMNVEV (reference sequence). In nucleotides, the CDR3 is TGTGCCAGCAGTCCTATATCATCTTACTACGAGCAGTACTTC. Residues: CASSPISSYYEQYF.

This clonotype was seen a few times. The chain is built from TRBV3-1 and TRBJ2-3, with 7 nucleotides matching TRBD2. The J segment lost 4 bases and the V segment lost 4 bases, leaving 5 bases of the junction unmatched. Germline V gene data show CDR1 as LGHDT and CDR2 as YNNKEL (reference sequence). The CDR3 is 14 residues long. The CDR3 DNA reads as TGTGCCAGCAGCCCCGGACTAGGACCAGATACGCAGTATTTT. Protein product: CASSPGLGPDTQYF.

CDR3 region: CASSLALGLATEYGDEQYF. The CDR3 DNA is TGTGCCAGCAGTTTAGCGTTGGGACTAGCGACAGAGTACGGGGACGAGCAGTACTTC. J is TRBJ2-4 and V is TRBV12-3 or TRBV12-4; 10 bases match TRBD2. The DNA end is a closer match to TRBJ2-7, so the J assignment may be wrong. CDR3 length: 19 residues.

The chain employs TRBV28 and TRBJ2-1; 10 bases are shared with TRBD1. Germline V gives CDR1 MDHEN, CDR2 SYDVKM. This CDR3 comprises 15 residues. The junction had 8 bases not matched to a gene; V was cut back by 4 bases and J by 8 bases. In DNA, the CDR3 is TGTGCCAGCAGTTCCCCAGACAGGGGGCCCGATGAGCAGTTCTTC. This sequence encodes CASSSPDRGPDEQFF.

CDR3 in DNA: TGCGCCAGCAGCCAAGATCAGGGGACTGAAGCTTTCTTT. Amino acid sequence: CASSQDQGTEAFF. This chain connects TRBV4-1 to TRBJ1-1, with D perhaps TRBD1 (6 bases). Germline V gene data show CDR1 as MGHRA and CDR2 as YSYEKL. The V end lost 0 bases, the J end lost 5 bases, and 7 bases lay between the germline ends. The CDR3 runs 13 residues.

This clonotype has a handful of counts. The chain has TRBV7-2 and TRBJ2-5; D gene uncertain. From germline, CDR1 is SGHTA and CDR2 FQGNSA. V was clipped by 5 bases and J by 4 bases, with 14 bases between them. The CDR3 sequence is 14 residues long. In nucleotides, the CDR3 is TGTGCCAGCAGCCCCCCAATGAGTCGAGAGACCCAGTACTTC. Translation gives CASSPPMSRETQYF.

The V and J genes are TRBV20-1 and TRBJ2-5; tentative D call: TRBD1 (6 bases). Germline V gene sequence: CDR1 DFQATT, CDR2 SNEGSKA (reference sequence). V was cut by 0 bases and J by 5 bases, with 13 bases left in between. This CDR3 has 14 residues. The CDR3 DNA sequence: TGCAGTGCTAGAGACAGCAGGGGCGCGGAGACCCAGTACTTC. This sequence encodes CSARDSRGAETQYF.

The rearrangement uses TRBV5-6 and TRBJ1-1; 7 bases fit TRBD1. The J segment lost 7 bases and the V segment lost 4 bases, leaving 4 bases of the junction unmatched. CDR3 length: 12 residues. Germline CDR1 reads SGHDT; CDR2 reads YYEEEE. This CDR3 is CASSRQGIEAFF. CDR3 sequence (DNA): TGTGCCAGCAGCAGACAGGGTATTGAAGCTTTCTTT. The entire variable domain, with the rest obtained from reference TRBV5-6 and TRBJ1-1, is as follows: DAGVTQSPTHLIKTRGQQVTLRCSPKSGHDTVSWYQQALGQGPQFIFQYYEEEERQRGNFPDRFSGHQFPNYSSELNVNALLLGDSALYLCASSRQGIEAFFGQGTRLTVV.

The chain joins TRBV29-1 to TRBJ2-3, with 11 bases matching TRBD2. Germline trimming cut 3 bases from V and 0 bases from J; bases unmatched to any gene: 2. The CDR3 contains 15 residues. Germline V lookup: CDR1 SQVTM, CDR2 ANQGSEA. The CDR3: CSVDGLAGSTDTQYF. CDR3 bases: TGCAGCGTTGACGGACTAGCGGGTAGCACAGATACGCAGTATTTT.

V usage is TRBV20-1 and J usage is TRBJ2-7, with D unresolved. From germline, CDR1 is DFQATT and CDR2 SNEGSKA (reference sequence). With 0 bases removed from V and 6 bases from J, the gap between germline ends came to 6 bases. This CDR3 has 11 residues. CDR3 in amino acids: CSARDQLEQYF. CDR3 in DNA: TGCAGTGCTAGAGATCAGCTCGAGCAGTACTTC.

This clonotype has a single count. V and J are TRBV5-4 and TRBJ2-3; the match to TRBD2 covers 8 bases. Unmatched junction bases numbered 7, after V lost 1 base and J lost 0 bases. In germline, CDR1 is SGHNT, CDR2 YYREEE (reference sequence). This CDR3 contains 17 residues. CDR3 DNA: TGTGCCAGCAGCTTGCCCCGGGGGGGGACTAGCACAGATACGCAGTATTTT. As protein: CASSLPRGGTSTDTQYF.

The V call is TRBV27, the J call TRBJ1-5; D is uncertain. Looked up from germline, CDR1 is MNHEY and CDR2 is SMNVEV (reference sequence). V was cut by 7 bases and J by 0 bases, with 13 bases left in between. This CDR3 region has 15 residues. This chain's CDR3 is CASKLHGFSNQPQHF. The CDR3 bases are TGTGCCAGCAAACTACACGGTTTTAGCAATCAGCCCCAGCATTTT.

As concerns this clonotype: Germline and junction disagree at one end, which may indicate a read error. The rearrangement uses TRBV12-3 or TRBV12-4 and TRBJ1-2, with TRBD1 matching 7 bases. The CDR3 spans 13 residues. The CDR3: CASRNRGSYGYTF. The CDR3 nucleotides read TGCGCCAGCAGGAACAGGGGATCCTATGGCTACACCTTC.